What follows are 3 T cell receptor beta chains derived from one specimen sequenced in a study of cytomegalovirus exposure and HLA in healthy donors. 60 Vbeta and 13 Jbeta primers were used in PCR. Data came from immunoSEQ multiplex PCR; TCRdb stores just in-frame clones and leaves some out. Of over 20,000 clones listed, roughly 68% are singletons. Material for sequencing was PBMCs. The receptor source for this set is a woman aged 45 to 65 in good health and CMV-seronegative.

For the CDR3, the DNA is TGCAGCGGGAGGGGGCGGACAGATACGCAGTATTTT. It is translated as CSGRGRTDTQYF. V gene TRBV29-1 combines with J gene TRBJ2-3; tentatively, D is TRBD1 (7 bases). The V end lost 7 bases, the J end lost 3 bases, and 11 bases lay between the germline ends. Germline CDR1 SQVTM, CDR2 ANQGSEA. This CDR3 contains 12 residues.

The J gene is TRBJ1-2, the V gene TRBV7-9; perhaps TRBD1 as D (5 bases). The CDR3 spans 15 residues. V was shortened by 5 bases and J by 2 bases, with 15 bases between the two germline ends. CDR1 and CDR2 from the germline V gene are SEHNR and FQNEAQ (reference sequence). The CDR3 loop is CASSLQLTVNYGYTF. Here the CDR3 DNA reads TGTGCCAGCAGCCTGCAGTTGACAGTCAACTATGGCTACACCTTC. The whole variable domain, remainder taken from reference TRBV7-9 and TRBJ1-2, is DTGVSQNPRHKITKRGQNVTFRCDPISEHNRLYWYRQTLGQGPEFLTYFQNEAQLEKSRLLSDRFSAERPKGSFSTLEIQRTEQGDSAMYLCASSLQLTVNYGYTFGSGTRLTVV.

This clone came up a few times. CDR3 loop: CASSPGLGNEQFF. CDR3 DNA sequence: TGTGCCAGCAGCCCGGGACTAGGGAATGAGCAGTTCTTC. The chain carries TRBV6-1 and TRBJ2-1, with 8 nucleotides matching TRBD2. J lost 7 bases, V lost 6 bases, and 5 bases had no gene match. Per germline, CDR1 MNHNS and CDR2 SASEGT. This CDR3 has 13 residues.